This T cell receptor (beta chain) originates from a study of T cells in localized non-small cell lung cancer. Concerning this clone: Its specificity is not known.

TCRdb keeps only in-frame clones here, not all; method: immunoSEQ multiplex PCR. The sample shows 70,000 to 80,000 clones, 88% of them seen only once. Findings and limits, study-wide: A median around 55 of the top 100 tumor clones appeared in adjacent lung. Analysis by sequencing included only one tumor region, so heterogeneity remains possible. Uninvolved adjacent lung had more T cell clonality than any other tissue, topping tumor. Prolonged overall survival went with higher T cell density in the blood.

V was trimmed by 2 bases and J by 7 bases, leaving 9 bases between them. This CDR3 is built from 14 residues. In germline, CDR1 is KGHSH, CDR2 LQKENI. The sample here was peripheral blood, taken before any cancer treatment. The origin of this receptor is a woman aged 35 to 75 with stage I squamous cell lung carcinoma. The chain uses TRBV18 and TRBJ1-6, with a possible D match to TRBD1 (5 bases). CDR3 region: CASSPKQENSPLHF. The CDR3 DNA sequence: TGTGCCAGCTCACCAAAACAGGAAAATTCACCCCTCCACTTT.